This passage covers 18 T cell receptor beta chains from one sample sequenced in a study of cytomegalovirus exposure and HLA in healthy donors. The PCR used 60 Vbeta and 13 Jbeta primers. The repertoire was sequenced with immunoSEQ multiplex PCR; TCRdb's copy has only in-frame clones and lacks some. The repertoire table contains about 70,000 clones. The material sequenced was PBMCs. These receptors originate from a female donor in good health and CMV-seropositive.

The rearrangement uses TRBV10-3 and TRBJ2-1; 11 bases map to TRBD2. The CDR3 is made up of 13 amino acids. The J segment lost 5 bases and the V segment lost 10 bases, leaving 4 bases of the junction unmatched. Germline V gene data show CDR1 as ENHRY and CDR2 as SYGVKD. DNA for the CDR3: TGTGCCACTGGGACTAGCGGAAACAATGAGCAGTTCTTC. Residues: CATGTSGNNEQFF.

The genes are TRBV30 and TRBJ2-7, with a tentative D call TRBD2 (6 bases). V lost 0 bases to trimming and J lost 2 bases, with 17 bases between them. CDR3 size: 16 residues. In germline, CDR1 is GTSNPN, CDR2 SVGIG (reference sequence). The CDR3 region is CAWSVFFGGRAYEQYF. The DNA of the CDR3 is TGTGCCTGGAGTGTATTCTTCGGGGGTCGTGCCTACGAGCAGTACTTC.

The V and J genes are TRBV9 and TRBJ2-1, with a tentative D call TRBD1 (6 bases). V was shortened by 0 bases and J by 8 bases, with 15 bases between the two germline ends. CDR1 is SGDLS and CDR2 is YYNGEE in the germline V gene. The CDR3 has 15 residues. As DNA, the CDR3 is TGTGCCAGCAGCGTAGACCCACAGGGTTCGTATGAGCAGTTCTTC. It translates to CASSVDPQGSYEQFF.

J is TRBJ2-1 and V is TRBV4-1, with TRBD1 identical over 7 bases. Trimming took 1 base from V and 3 from J; bases not matched to a gene: 0. This CDR3 is built from 14 residues. CDR1 MGHRA and CDR2 YSYEKL come from the germline V gene. The CDR3 DNA follows: TGCGCCAGCAGCCAAGGACAGGGCTACAATGAGCAGTTCTTC. Its translation: CASSQGQGYNEQFF.

The genes are TRBV19 and TRBJ1-2, with D maybe TRBD1 (5 bases). This CDR3 is built from 16 residues. The germline V and J ends were trimmed by 7 bases and 4 bases, with 22 bases remaining between them. CDR1 is LNHDA and CDR2 is SQIVND in the germline V gene (reference sequence). The CDR3 loop is CASNDPRQQTTYGYTF. In DNA, the CDR3 is TGTGCCAGTAACGATCCCAGACAGCAAACGACCTATGGCTACACCTTC.

Points on this clone: Other DNA variants within this sample encode the same CDR3. This chain uses TRBV11-1 with TRBJ1-1; 8 bases align to TRBD1. CDR3 length: 14 amino acids. The germline CDR1 and CDR2 sequences are SGHAT and FQDESV (reference sequence). Trimming at V came to 4 bases and at J to 4 bases, leaving 5 bases not matched to a gene. CDR3 nucleotide sequence: TGTGCCAGCAGCTCAGGACAGGGCGGCACTGAAGCTTTCTTT. It yields the protein CASSSGQGGTEAFF. The complete variable domain, with remaining parts taken from reference TRBV11-1 and TRBJ1-1, reads EAEVAQSPRYKITEKSQAVAFWCDPISGHATLYWYRQILGQGPELLVQFQDESVVDDSQLPKDRFSAERLKGVDSTLKIQPAELGDSAMYLCASSSGQGGTEAFFGQGTRLTVV.

The chain uses TRBV10-3 and TRBJ2-1; 10 nucleotides line up with TRBD1. Trimming took 3 bases from V and 10 from J; bases not matched to a gene: 9. The CDR3 totals 15 residues. Germline CDR1 ENHRY, CDR2 SYGVKD. The CDR3 loop is CAISDRQGAGGEQFF. Written as DNA, the CDR3 is TGTGCCATCAGTGACAGACAGGGGGCAGGAGGGGAGCAGTTCTTC.

This chain uses TRBV10-1 with TRBJ2-3, with D maybe TRBD1 (5 bases). Germline-derived CDR1 and CDR2 are WNHNN and SYGVQD (reference sequence). Deletions cut 4 bases from V and 3 bases from J, with 8 bases between. This CDR3 has 13 amino acids. The CDR3 DNA is TGCGCCAGCAGTGGGACACTTACAGATACGCAGTATTTT. The encoded protein is CASSGTLTDTQYF.

The chain is built from TRBV28 and TRBJ2-7, with D perhaps TRBD1 (6 bases). Trimming removed 2 bases at V and 3 bases at J, with 8 bases between. In germline, CDR1 is MDHEN, CDR2 SYDVKM. CDR3 length equals 13 residues. In DNA form, the CDR3 reads TGTGCCAGCAGTTTAACAGGGAGCTACGAGCAGTACTTC. Amino acids: CASSLTGSYEQYF.

On this clone itself: Its ends do not fully match the called genes, so a read error is possible. The chain has TRBV6-5 and TRBJ1-1; TRBD1 might be the D (5 bases). CDR1 and CDR2 from the germline V gene are MNHEY and SVGAGI. There are 14 residues in the CDR3. The CDR3 here is CASSGQGVNTEDFF. CDR3 in DNA: TGTGCCAGCAGTGGCCAGGGTGTGAACACTGAAGATTTCTTT.

The chain is built from TRBV18 and TRBJ2-7, with 9 bases matching TRBD1. Germline V CDR1 and CDR2: KGHSH, LQKENI. Germline trimming cut 3 bases from V and 5 bases from J; bases unmatched to any gene: 2. The CDR3 runs to 13 residues. The chain's CDR3 is CASSPGDRDEQYF. CDR3 coding DNA: TGTGCCAGCTCACCCGGGGACAGGGACGAGCAGTACTTC.

The chain couples TRBV5-4 to TRBJ1-1, with TRBD1 as a possible D gene (5 bases). Germline V gene sequence: CDR1 SGHNT, CDR2 YYREEE (reference sequence). Trimming left V 1 base short and J 4 bases short, with 8 bases between. The CDR3 length is 13 residues. Here the CDR3 reads CASSLWGGTEAFF. As DNA, the CDR3 is TGTGCCAGCAGCTTGTGGGGGGGCACTGAAGCTTTCTTT. Drawing the rest from reference TRBV5-4 and TRBJ1-1, the complete variable domain is ETGVTQSPTHLIKTRGQQVTLRCSSQSGHNTVSWYQQALGQGPQFIFQYYREEENGRGNFPPRFSGLQFPNYSSELNVNALELDDSALYLCASSLWGGTEAFFGQGTRLTVV.

The chain uses TRBV29-1 and TRBJ1-2, with a tentative D call TRBD1 (6 bases). V lost 4 bases, J lost 7 bases, and 10 bases lay in between. Germline V gene sequence: CDR1 SQVTM, CDR2 ANQGSEA. This CDR3 has 11 residues. The DNA of the CDR3 is TGCAGCGTTGGGCAGGGGAGTGGCTACACCTTC. It specifies CSVGQGSGYTF. The entire variable domain, with the rest obtained from reference TRBV29-1 and TRBJ1-2, is as follows: SAVISQKPSRDICQRGTSLTIQCQVDSQVTMMFWYRQQPGQSLTLIATANQGSEATYESGFVIDKFPISRPNLTFSTLTVSNMSPEDSSIYLCSVGQGSGYTFGSGTRLTVV.

V gene TRBV28 combines with J gene TRBJ2-3; D call uncertain. V was cut by 6 bases and J by 3 bases, with 10 bases left in between. Germline V gene data show CDR1 as MDHEN and CDR2 as SYDVKM. There are 13 residues in the CDR3. The chain's CDR3 is CASRRRGTDTQYF. CDR3 nucleotide sequence: TGTGCCAGCAGAAGAAGAGGTACAGATACGCAGTATTTT.

The chain carries TRBV28 and TRBJ1-5; TRBD1 matches 7 bases. Germline CDR1 reads MDHEN; CDR2 reads SYDVKM. With 5 bases clipped from V and 7 bases from J, the junction kept 8 bases outside the gene matches. The CDR3 loop spans 14 amino acids. CDR3 in amino acids: CASSIEQGTQPQHF. The CDR3 DNA reads TGTGCCAGCAGTATAGAACAGGGGACACAGCCCCAGCATTTT.

This chain joins TRBV5-1 and TRBJ1-1; D might be TRBD1 (6 bases). CDR1 and CDR2 (germline): SGHRS, YFSETQ. The CDR3 runs 15 residues. The V and J ends lost 0 bases and 3 bases respectively, with 12 bases between them. The DNA for the CDR3 is TGCGCCAGCAGCTTGGGGGGACAATCCTACACTGAAGCTTTCTTT. Residues: CASSLGGQSYTEAFF. Looking up the rest from reference TRBV5-1 and TRBJ1-1 gives the full variable domain: KAGVTQTPRYLIKTRGQQVTLSCSPISGHRSVSWYQQTPGQGLQFLFEYFSETQRNKGNFPGRFSGRQFSNSRSEMNVSTLELGDSALYLCASSLGGQSYTEAFFGQGTRLTVV.

V is TRBV7-2 and J is TRBJ2-3, with 7 bases that match TRBD2. The CDR3 is 14 amino acids. V gave up 3 bases and J gave up 7 bases; unmatched junction bases: 7. CDR1 is SGHTA and CDR2 is FQGNSA in the germline V gene. CDR3 sequence reads: CASSFAGVRNTQYF. As DNA, the CDR3 is TGTGCCAGCAGCTTCGCGGGAGTGCGGAATACGCAGTATTTT.

CDR3 nucleotide sequence: TGTGCCAGCAGTTACATGACAGCAACTAATGAAAAACTGTTTTTT. This codes for CASSYMTATNEKLFF. The chain carries TRBV6-6 and TRBJ1-4; the D gene is possibly TRBD1 (5 bases). This CDR3 comprises 15 residues. Trimming took 2 bases from V and 0 from J, leaving 7 bases between them. CDR1 is MNHNY and CDR2 is SVGAGI in the germline V gene (reference sequence).